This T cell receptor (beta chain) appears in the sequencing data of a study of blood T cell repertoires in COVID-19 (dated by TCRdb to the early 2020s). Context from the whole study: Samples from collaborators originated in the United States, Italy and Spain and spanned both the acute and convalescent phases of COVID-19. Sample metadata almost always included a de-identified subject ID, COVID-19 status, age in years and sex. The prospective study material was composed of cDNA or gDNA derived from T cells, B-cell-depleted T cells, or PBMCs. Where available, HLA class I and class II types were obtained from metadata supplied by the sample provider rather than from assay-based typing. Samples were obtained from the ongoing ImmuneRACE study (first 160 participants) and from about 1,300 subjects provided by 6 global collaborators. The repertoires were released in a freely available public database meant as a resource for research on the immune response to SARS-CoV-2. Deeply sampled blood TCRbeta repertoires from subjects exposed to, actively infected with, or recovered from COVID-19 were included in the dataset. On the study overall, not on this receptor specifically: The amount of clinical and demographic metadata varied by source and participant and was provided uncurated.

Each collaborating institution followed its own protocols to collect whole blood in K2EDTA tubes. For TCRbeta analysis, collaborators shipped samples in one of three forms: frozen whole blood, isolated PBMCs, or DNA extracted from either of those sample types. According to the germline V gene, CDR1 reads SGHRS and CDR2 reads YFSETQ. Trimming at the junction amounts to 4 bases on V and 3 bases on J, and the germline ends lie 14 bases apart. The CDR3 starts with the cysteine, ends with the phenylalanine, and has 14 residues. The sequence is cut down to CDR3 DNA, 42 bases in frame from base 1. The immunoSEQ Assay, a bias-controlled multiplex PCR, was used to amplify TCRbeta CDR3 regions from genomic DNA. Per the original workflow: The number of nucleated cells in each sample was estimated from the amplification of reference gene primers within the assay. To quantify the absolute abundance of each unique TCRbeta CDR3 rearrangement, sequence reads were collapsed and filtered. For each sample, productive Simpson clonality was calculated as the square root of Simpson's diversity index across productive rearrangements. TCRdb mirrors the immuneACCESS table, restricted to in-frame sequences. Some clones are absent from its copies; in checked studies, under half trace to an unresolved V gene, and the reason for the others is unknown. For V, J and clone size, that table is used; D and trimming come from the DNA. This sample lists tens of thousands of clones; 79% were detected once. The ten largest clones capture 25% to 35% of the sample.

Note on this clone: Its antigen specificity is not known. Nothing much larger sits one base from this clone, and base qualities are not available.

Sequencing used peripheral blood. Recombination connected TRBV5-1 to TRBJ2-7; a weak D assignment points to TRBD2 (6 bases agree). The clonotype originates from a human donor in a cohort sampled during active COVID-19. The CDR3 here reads CASSPQGGIYEQYF. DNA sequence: TGCGCCAGCAGCCCCCAGGGCGGGATCTACGAGCAGTACTTC.